A selection of T cell receptor beta chains follows, all from one sample in a study of blood T cells in healthy people across ages. TCRdb called the 5' RACE reads again in MiXCR, with one record for every CDR3 protein. The sample lists 540,000 or so distinct CDR3 sequences; approximately 27% were seen once. The sequenced sample was blood. These receptors originate from a woman in her seventies in good health. CDR3s include the opening cysteine and the closing phenylalanine or tryptophan. D genes are given only for firm matches. Some rows have no size entry. The others give once, few or many, or a class for an expanded clone.

D gene | clone size | J gene | V gene | CDR3 DNA | CDR3 protein
NA | NA | TRBJ2-6 | TRBV5-1 | TGCACCAGCAGCTTGGACAGAGGGTCCGGGGCCAACGTCCTGACTTTC | CTSSLDRGSGANVLTF
TRBD1 | NA | TRBJ2-7 | TRBV7-9 | TGTGCCACCCTGGGACAGGGGGTCTACGAGCAGTACTTC | CATLGQGVYEQYF
TRBD2 | NA | TRBJ2-1 | TRBV7-3 | TGTGCCAGCAGCCCGGGAGGGCGGGGGAATGAGCAGTTCTTC | CASSPGGRGNEQFF
TRBD1 | few | TRBJ1-5 | TRBV30 | TGTGCCTGGAGTGTCGGGACAGGGGGGGGGCCCCAGCATTTT | CAWSVGTGGGPQHF
NA | many | TRBJ1-6 | TRBV7-9 | TGTGCCAGCAGCCCAGAGGTGGGTTCACCCCTCCACTTT | CASSPEVGSPLHF
TRBD2 | NA | TRBJ2-1 | TRBV14 | TGTGCCAGCAGCCCGGACCGGGGGGTTCAGTTCTTC | CASSPDRGVQFF
NA | NA | TRBJ1-5 | TRBV28 | TGTGCCAGCAGTTCCCCGAGGGGTTGGCGTAGCAATCAGCCCCAGCATTTT | CASSSPRGWRSNQPQHF
TRBD2 | few | TRBJ2-3 | TRBV4-3 | TGCGCCAGCAGCCACGAAACTAGCGGGGGCGTCACAGATACGCAGTATTTT | CASSHETSGGVTDTQYF
TRBD1 | NA | TRBJ1-2 | TRBV3-1 | TGTGCCAGCAGCCAGACGACCCAGGGGGCGCGGTATGGCTACACCTTC | CASSQTTQGARYGYTF
NA | NA | TRBJ2-5 | TRBV2 | TGTGCCAGCACTCTGGGGGAACTGGGCCAAGAGACCCAGTACTTC | CASTLGELGQETQYF
NA | few | TRBJ2-2 | TRBV30 | TGTGCCTGGAGTGTACAAGGGGATCAAACCGGGGAGCTGTTTTTT | CAWSVQGDQTGELFF
NA | many | TRBJ1-6 | TRBV5-1 | TGCGCCAGCGCCTCCGAAGGACAGTCGACACCCCTCCACTTT | CASASEGQSTPLHF
TRBD1 | NA | TRBJ2-5 | TRBV3-1 | TGTGCCAGCAGCCTACGACAGGGCAAAGAGACCCAGTACTTC | CASSLRQGKETQYF
NA | few | TRBJ2-3 | TRBV29-1 | TGCAGCGTCTCCCGCGTTGGGGGACGGGATACGCAGTATTTT | CSVSRVGGRDTQYF
NA | NA | TRBJ2-7 | TRBV30 | TGTGCCTGGAGTGTTAGGTCCGGAACCTACGAGCAGTACTTC | CAWSVRSGTYEQYF
NA | NA | TRBJ2-4 | TRBV4-2 | TGTGCCAGCAGCCAAGGGGAACTCGGAGACATTCAGTACTTC | CASSQGELGDIQYF
NA | NA | TRBJ2-7 | TRBV20-1 | TGCAGTGCTAGAGATCGGGACGGTTACTACGAGCAGTACTTC | CSARDRDGYYEQYF
TRBD1 | many | TRBJ1-4 | TRBV5-1 | TGCGCCAGCAGCTTTGGGACAGCAACTAATGAAAAACTGTTTTTT | CASSFGTATNEKLFF
NA | few | TRBJ1-1 | TRBV6-5 | TGTGCCAGCAGTTACAGCGGAGGCGGCAGACACACTGAAGCTTTCTTT | CASSYSGGGRHTEAFF
TRBD1 | NA | TRBJ1-2 | TRBV4-3 | TGCGCCAGCAGCCAAGAGCCAGGGGGGGACTATGGCTACACCTTC | CASSQEPGGDYGYTF
TRBD1 | few | TRBJ1-3 | TRBV7-2 | TGTGCCAGCAGCCTTGCAGGGGGCGCGAATGGAAACACCATATATTTT | CASSLAGGANGNTIYF
TRBD1 | few | TRBJ2-7 | TRBV7-3 | TGTGCCAGCACCCTGGACAGGGTGGGGGGCGAGCAGTACTTC | CASTLDRVGGEQYF
TRBD2 | NA | TRBJ2-5 | TRBV29-1 | TGCAGCGTTGTTTTACTAGCGGGGGCACAAGAGACCCAGTACTTC | CSVVLLAGAQETQYF
NA | NA | TRBJ1-2 | TRBV7-9 | TGTGCCAGCAGCTTAGGCAGGGTCTCAAACTATGGCTACACCTTC | CASSLGRVSNYGYTF
NA | few | TRBJ1-6 | TRBV7-2 | TGTGCCAGCAGCTTAGCGCGGGGGCCGGGGACACCCCTCCACTTT | CASSLARGPGTPLHF
NA | NA | TRBJ2-3 | TRBV7-9 | TGTGCCAGCAGCTTGGGGGGGGCCCCCACAGATACGCAGTATTTT | CASSLGGAPTDTQYF
TRBD1 | NA | TRBJ1-1 | TRBV7-2 | TGTGCCAGCAGCGTGACAGGGGGCGCAGGGACTGAAGCTTTCTTT | CASSVTGGAGTEAFF
TRBD2 | few | TRBJ2-3 | TRBV5-1 | TGCGCCAGCGGTTTAACTAGCGGGGGAGGAGATACGCAGTATTTT | CASGLTSGGGDTQYF
NA | many | TRBJ2-5 | TRBV10-3 | TGTGCCATCAACAGGGCCAGAGAAGAGACCCAGTACTTC | CAINRAREETQYF
TRBD1 | NA | TRBJ1-2 | TRBV6-1 | TGTGCCAGCAGGATACAGGGGGTTCACTATGGCTACACCTTC | CASRIQGVHYGYTF
NA | NA | TRBJ1-2 | TRBV24-1 | TGTGCCACCAGTGATTCCACCGGACATATCTATGGCTACACCTTC | CATSDSTGHIYGYTF
NA | NA | TRBJ2-7 | TRBV29-1 | TGCAGCGTTGTTGTCGGAACCTACGAGCAGTACTTC | CSVVVGTYEQYF
NA | NA | TRBJ2-5 | TRBV9 | TGTGCCAGCAGCGATGGGGTCGCAAAAGAGACCCAGTACTTC | CASSDGVAKETQYF
NA | few | TRBJ2-1 | TRBV3-1 | TGTGCCAGCAGCCCGCAGGGAATAAATGAGCAGTTCTTC | CASSPQGINEQFF
NA | NA | TRBJ1-4 | TRBV20-1 | TGCAGTGCTAGAGATGTCTCGAGGATGCATGATGAAAAACTGTTTTTT | CSARDVSRMHDEKLFF
NA | NA | TRBJ2-7 | TRBV28 | TGTGCCGCGGTCCAATTCTACGAGCAGTACTTC | CAAVQFYEQYF
NA | NA | TRBJ2-5 | TRBV1 | TGCACCAGCAGCCAAGATGGGCTAGCGGTCCAAGAGACCCAGTACTTC | CTSSQDGLAVQETQYF
NA | few | TRBJ2-5 | TRBV3-1 | TGTGCCAGCAGCCAAGGTGTGGCCTCTCGAGAGACCCAGTACTTC | CASSQGVASRETQYF
NA | NA | TRBJ2-3 | TRBV2 | TGTGCCAGCAGTGGAGAACTAGCAGATACGCAGTATTTT | CASSGELADTQYF
NA | many | TRBJ2-1 | TRBV7-9 | TGTGCCAGCAGCTTAGACGGATACAATGAGCAGTTCTTC | CASSLDGYNEQFF
NA | NA | TRBJ1-2 | TRBV4-3 | TGCGCCAGCAGCCAAGATTACAATTCCGGCGGCTATGGCTACACCTTC | CASSQDYNSGGYGYTF
NA | NA | TRBJ2-5 | TRBV12-3/TRBV12-4 | TGTGCCAGCAGTGACCAGACAGACTACCAAGAGACCCAGTACTTC | CASSDQTDYQETQYF
TRBD1 | NA | TRBJ1-1 | TRBV5-6 | TGTGCCAGCAGCCCTCAACTCAGGGGGCGGGGGACTGAAGCTTTCTTT | CASSPQLRGRGTEAFF
NA | few | TRBJ1-1 | TRBV4-2 | TGTGCCAGCAGCCTACCGACACCGGAGGGGACTGAAGCTTTCTTT | CASSLPTPEGTEAFF
TRBD2 | NA | TRBJ2-3 | TRBV7-2 | TGTGCCAGCAGCTTAACTAGCGGGGGGCCGACAGATACGCAGTATTTT | CASSLTSGGPTDTQYF
NA | NA | TRBJ1-3 | TRBV18 | TGTGCCAGCTCACCACAGGCAGGTGGAAACACCATATATTTT | CASSPQAGGNTIYF
NA | NA | TRBJ2-5 | TRBV7-2 | TGTGCCAGCAGCTCCGCCCGGACTGTCGAGACCCAGTACTTC | CASSSARTVETQYF
NA | NA | TRBJ1-4 | TRBV2 | TGTGCCAGCTCGGAAGGGGGTGAAAAACTGTTTTTT | CASSEGGEKLFF
NA | NA | TRBJ1-4 | TRBV18 | TGTGCCAGCCCGAACGCCGACAGGAAACTGTTTTTT | CASPNADRKLFF
NA | NA | TRBJ2-5 | TRBV7-2 | TGTGCCAGCAGCTTAGAAGGACAGGTCGGGGGGACCCAGTACTTC | CASSLEGQVGGTQYF
TRBD1 | many | TRBJ2-1 | TRBV20-1 | TGCAGTGTCGGGACAGTCCGGGGTGAGCAGTTCTTC | CSVGTVRGEQFF
NA | few | TRBJ2-1 | TRBV7-8 | TGTGCCAGCAGCTTACGGGGCAGGAATCACAATGAGCAGTTCTTC | CASSLRGRNHNEQFF
TRBD1 | few | TRBJ2-3 | TRBV6-4 | TGTGCCAGCAGTTCACGGGCCACAGGGGCCACAGATACGCAGTATTTT | CASSSRATGATDTQYF
TRBD2 | few | TRBJ2-1 | TRBV7-3 | TGTGCCAGCACTCCGGGGGGGGAGTACAATGAGCAGTTCTTC | CASTPGGEYNEQFF